This is a list of T cell receptor beta chains from one sample in a study of T cell repertoires in cytomegalovirus infection. TCRdb analysed the reads with MiXCR anew, one entry per CDR3 protein. This sample carries a few hundred thousand distinct CDR3 sequences, around two fifths of them seen once, and the ten largest clones take roughly 50%. These receptors lack a known antigen. Sequencing was performed on cultured PBMCs, taken from culture after CMV antigen stimulation. The receptors stem from a human donor in good health (CMV status not recorded). Some clones in this sample may be carry-over from other donors' samples. Each CDR3 is given with its conserved first and last residue. Each record gives: V gene, J gene, clone size, D gene, CDR3 protein, CDR3 DNA. The D gene is left open where the match is weak. Clone size is stated in some rows and not others, as once, few, many or a class when expanded.

V gene: TRBV29-1
J gene: TRBJ2-5
clone size: once
D gene: TRBD2
CDR3 protein: CSVALAGETQYF
CDR3 DNA: TGCAGCGTTGCCCTAGCGGGAGAGACCCAGTACTTC

V gene: TRBV12-3/TRBV12-4
J gene: TRBJ1-3
clone size: .
D gene: TRBD1
CDR3 protein: CASSPRGQGDTIYF
CDR3 DNA: TGTGCCAGCAGCCCTCGCGGACAGGGAGACACCATATATTTT

V gene: TRBV7-9
J gene: TRBJ2-1
clone size: .
D gene: .
CDR3 protein: CASSHDNLVGYYNEQFF
CDR3 DNA: TGTGCCAGCAGCCACGACAACCTTGTAGGCTACTACAATGAGCAGTTCTTC

V gene: TRBV6-1
J gene: TRBJ1-4
clone size: .
D gene: .
CDR3 protein: CASSPRGRPGEKLFF
CDR3 DNA: TGTGCCAGCAGCCCACGCGGTAGACCGGGTGAAAAACTGTTTTTT

V gene: TRBV15
J gene: TRBJ2-1
clone size: .
D gene: TRBD2
CDR3 protein: CATSRIEAGGSNEQFF
CDR3 DNA: TGTGCCACCAGCAGAATAGAAGCGGGGGGGTCGAATGAGCAGTTCTTC

V gene: TRBV4-3
J gene: TRBJ1-4
clone size: few
D gene: .
CDR3 protein: CASSLPSEKLFF
CDR3 DNA: TGCGCCAGCAGTCTCCCGTCTGAAAAACTGTTTTTT

V gene: TRBV7-2
J gene: TRBJ1-6
clone size: few
D gene: TRBD1
CDR3 protein: CASSGQPNSPLHF
CDR3 DNA: TGTGCCAGCTCGGGACAGCCGAATTCACCCCTCCACTTT

V gene: TRBV6-2/TRBV6-3
J gene: TRBJ2-1
clone size: .
D gene: .
CDR3 protein: CASRHSGTHNEQFF
CDR3 DNA: TGTGCCAGCAGACATTCCGGGACTCACAATGAGCAGTTCTTC

V gene: TRBV10-3
J gene: TRBJ1-6
clone size: .
D gene: .
CDR3 protein: CAISDETPNSPLHF
CDR3 DNA: TGTGCCATCAGTGACGAGACTCCTAATTCACCCCTCCACTTT

V gene: TRBV3-1
J gene: TRBJ1-3
clone size: .
D gene: .
CDR3 protein: CASSPAGLVNTIYF
CDR3 DNA: TGTGCCAGCAGCCCCGCCGGTTTGGTGAACACCATATATTTT

V gene: TRBV18
J gene: TRBJ2-2
clone size: .
D gene: TRBD2
CDR3 protein: CASSPPAGGIFTGELFF
CDR3 DNA: TGTGCCAGCTCACCACCCGCGGGAGGGATCTTCACCGGGGAGCTGTTTTTT

V gene: TRBV12-3/TRBV12-4
J gene: TRBJ2-5
clone size: .
D gene: .
CDR3 protein: CASSFPGLLQETQYF
CDR3 DNA: TGTGCCAGCAGCTTCCCGGGACTTTTGCAAGAGACCCAGTACTTC

V gene: TRBV7-2
J gene: TRBJ2-3
clone size: few
D gene: .
CDR3 protein: CASSLMASTDTQYF
CDR3 DNA: TGTGCCAGCAGCTTAATGGCAAGCACAGATACGCAGTATTTT

V gene: TRBV29-1
J gene: TRBJ2-3
clone size: few
D gene: .
CDR3 protein: CSVGSSGADTQYF
CDR3 DNA: TGCAGCGTGGGTAGTTCTGGCGCAGATACGCAGTATTTT

V gene: TRBV11-2
J gene: TRBJ2-1
clone size: .
D gene: TRBD2
CDR3 protein: CASSLRTSGINTGEQFF
CDR3 DNA: TGTGCCAGCAGCCTTCGGACTAGCGGGATTAATACTGGTGAGCAGTTCTTC

V gene: TRBV11-2
J gene: TRBJ2-6
clone size: .
D gene: .
CDR3 protein: CASSFANPGSGANVLTF
CDR3 DNA: TGTGCCAGCAGCTTTGCCAACCCGGGATCTGGGGCCAACGTCCTGACTTTC